The rows below give T cell receptor beta chains drawn from one sample of a study of blood T cell repertoires in COVID-19. The method was immunoSEQ multiplex PCR; TCRdb's version includes in-frame clones alone and lacks a portion of them. Among about 120,000 clones listed, around nine tenths were seen once. The sequenced sample was peripheral blood. These receptors originate from a woman aged 45-60 years with active or convalescent COVID-19. The CDR3 runs from the conserved cysteine through the conserved F or W. The order of the fields is V gene, D gene, clone size, J gene, CDR3 protein, CDR3 DNA. D genes are given only for firm matches. The size of a clone is reported for some rows only, either as once, few or many, or as a class for expanded clones.

V: TRBV11-2; D: TRBD2; size: once; J: TRBJ2-1; CDR3: CASSLIFREGQNEQFF; DNA: TGTGCCAGCAGCTTAATCTTTCGGGAGGGCCAGAATGAGCAGTTCTTC
V: TRBV19; D: -; size: -; J: TRBJ2-5; CDR3: CASSINPGQETQYF; DNA: TGTGCCAGTAGTATAAATCCAGGGCAAGAGACCCAGTACTTC
V: TRBV9; D: -; size: -; J: TRBJ2-7; CDR3: CASSVSLAPGEQYF; DNA: TGTGCCAGCAGCGTAAGCCTAGCGCCCGGCGAGCAGTACTTC
V: TRBV11-3; D: TRBD2; size: few; J: TRBJ2-1; CDR3: CASSSPGGNEQFF; DNA: TGTGCCAGCAGCTCGCCGGGGGGAAATGAGCAGTTCTTC
V: TRBV18; D: TRBD1; size: -; J: TRBJ1-5; CDR3: CASSPGQLGNQPQHF; DNA: TGTGCCAGCTCACCGGGACAGCTCGGCAATCAGCCCCAGCATTTT
V: TRBV6-2/TRBV6-3; D: -; size: -; J: TRBJ1-1; CDR3: CASSPLRGGETEAFF; DNA: TGTGCCAGCAGCCCCCTCCGGGGAGGAGAAACTGAAGCTTTCTTT
V: TRBV18; D: -; size: -; J: TRBJ2-5; CDR3: CASSPPWSQYGETQYF; DNA: TGTGCCAGCTCACCACCCTGGTCGCAGTATGGTGAGACCCAGTACTTC
V: TRBV6-5; D: -; size: -; J: TRBJ2-5; CDR3: CASSYGAGDQETQYF; DNA: TGTGCCAGCAGTTATGGGGCAGGCGATCAAGAGACCCAGTACTTC
V: TRBV25-1; D: -; size: -; J: TRBJ1-5; CDR3: CASSETLYIRPQHF; DNA: TGTGCCAGCAGTGAGACACTTTACATTCGGCCCCAGCATTTT
V: TRBV5-1; D: TRBD1; size: -; J: TRBJ2-6; CDR3: CASSLVGGQPPLSGANVLTF; DNA: TGCGCCAGCAGCTTGGTTGGGGGACAGCCACCCTTATCTGGGGCCAACGTCCTGACTTTC
V: TRBV19; D: TRBD1; size: -; J: TRBJ2-4; CDR3: CASRSLRTGGARNIQYF; DNA: TGTGCCAGTAGGTCCCTTAGGACAGGGGGCGCCCGGAACATTCAGTACTTC
V: TRBV10-3; D: -; size: -; J: TRBJ2-3; CDR3: CAISESGQGSGDTQYF; DNA: TGTGCCATCAGTGAGTCGGGCCAGGGGTCGGGAGATACGCAGTATTTT
V: TRBV28; D: -; size: -; J: TRBJ2-1; CDR3: CASSSPPFLGNEQFF; DNA: TGTGCCAGCAGTTCCCCCCCCTTCCTCGGCAATGAGCAGTTCTTC
V: TRBV3-1/TRBV3-2; D: -; size: -; J: TRBJ2-2; CDR3: CASSQGHLNTGELFF; DNA: TGTGCCAGCAGCCAGGGACACTTGAACACCGGGGAGCTGTTTTTT
V: TRBV4-2; D: TRBD1; size: -; J: TRBJ2-2; CDR3: CASSQGQGVTGELFF; DNA: TGTGCCAGCAGCCAGGGACAGGGCGTCACCGGGGAGCTGTTTTTT
V: TRBV5-1; D: TRBD1; size: -; J: TRBJ1-1; CDR3: CASRSGSSARGTEAFF; DNA: TGCGCCAGCAGATCGGGCTCTTCGGCCAGGGGGACTGAAGCTTTCTTT
V: TRBV6-6; D: TRBD1; size: -; J: TRBJ1-3; CDR3: CASSYDTGVGNTIYF; DNA: TGTGCCAGCAGTTACGATACAGGGGTTGGAAACACCATATATTTT
V: TRBV9; D: TRBD2; size: -; J: TRBJ2-7; CDR3: CASSGGLAGSDEQYF; DNA: TGTGCCAGCAGCGGGGGACTAGCGGGATCTGACGAGCAGTACTTC
V: TRBV6-5; D: TRBD1; size: once; J: TRBJ2-5; CDR3: CASSYGTEETQYF; DNA: TGTGCCAGCAGTTACGGGACAGAAGAGACCCAGTACTTC
V: TRBV11-2; D: TRBD1; size: -; J: TRBJ1-1; CDR3: CASSVGKQGGAFF; DNA: TGTGCCAGCAGCGTAGGGAAACAGGGGGGAGCTTTCTTT
V: TRBV9; D: -; size: -; J: TRBJ2-2; CDR3: CASRAGAGELFF; DNA: TGTGCCAGCAGAGCAGGGGCCGGGGAGCTGTTTTTT
V: TRBV7-9; D: -; size: -; J: TRBJ1-2; CDR3: CALFYEQGGNYTF; DNA: TGTGCCCTATTTTATGAACAGGGAGGGAACTACACCTTC
V: TRBV6-1; D: -; size: -; J: TRBJ1-4; CDR3: CASSELFEKLFF; DNA: TGTGCCAGCAGTGAATTATTTGAAAAACTGTTTTTT
V: TRBV19; D: TRBD2; size: -; J: TRBJ2-1; CDR3: CASRNLAGKSYNEQFF; DNA: TGTGCCAGTAGAAATCTAGCGGGGAAGTCCTACAATGAGCAGTTCTTC
V: TRBV9; D: -; size: -; J: TRBJ2-1; CDR3: CASSVGQASEQFF; DNA: TGTGCCAGCAGCGTAGGACAGGCGAGTGAGCAGTTCTTC
V: TRBV5-6; D: -; size: -; J: TRBJ2-7; CDR3: CARSWGGGGLLSYEQYF; DNA: TGTGCCCGCAGCTGGGGGGGCGGGGGACTCCTTTCCTACGAGCAGTACTTC
V: TRBV5-1; D: -; size: -; J: TRBJ1-4; CDR3: CASSFRPGMSEVLFF; DNA: TGCGCCAGCAGCTTCCGGCCAGGGATGTCCGAAGTACTGTTTTTT
V: TRBV10-3; D: TRBD1; size: -; J: TRBJ1-1; CDR3: CATSADRGNTEAFF; DNA: TGTGCCACCTCTGCTGACAGGGGGAACACTGAAGCTTTCTTT
V: TRBV18; D: TRBD1; size: once; J: TRBJ2-7; CDR3: CASSLGQGGFYEQYF; DNA: TGTGCCAGCTCACTAGGACAGGGAGGTTTTTACGAGCAGTACTTC
V: TRBV7-8; D: TRBD1; size: -; J: TRBJ1-3; CDR3: CASSLGQGNTIYF; DNA: TGTGCCAGCAGCTTAGGACAGGGGAACACCATATATTTT
V: TRBV6-2/TRBV6-3; D: TRBD2; size: -; J: TRBJ2-1; CDR3: CASSYSKSLGLTSSYNEQFF; DNA: TGTGCCAGCAGTTACTCGAAGTCGCTGGGACTAACTAGCTCCTACAATGAGCAGTTCTTC